Below are 10 T cell receptor beta chains sequenced from a single sample in a study of blood T cell repertoires in COVID-19. The protocol was immunoSEQ multiplex PCR, while the TCRdb copy is restricted to in-frame clones and leaves out a portion. This sample carries about 74,000 clones, 84% of them seen once, and the ten largest clones take 8.8%. The sequenced material came from peripheral blood. The receptors stem from a middle-aged man with active COVID-19.

This clone was detected once. This rearrangement joins TRBV6-5 to TRBJ1-1; D is unresolved. V was clipped by 2 bases and J by 11 bases, with 9 bases between them. This CDR3 comprises 11 residues. Germline V gene lookup returns CDR1 MNHEY and CDR2 SVGAGI. CDR3 sequence: CASSYRGGAFF. Here the CDR3 DNA reads TGTGCCAGCAGTTACCGGGGTGGGGCTTTCTTT.

J is TRBJ2-1 and V is TRBV7-2, with D tentatively TRBD2 (5 bases). The V gene lost 2 bases and the J gene lost 0 bases, with 8 bases spanning the gap. This CDR3 is 15 amino acids long. CDR1 is SGHTA, CDR2 FQGNSA, per germline. In nucleotides, the CDR3 is TGTGCCAGCAGCTTAACTAGGAGCTCCTACAATGAGCAGTTCTTC. Residues: CASSLTRSSYNEQFF. Full variable domain (outside the CDR3, taken from reference TRBV7-2 and TRBJ2-1): GAGVSQSPSNKVTEKGKDVELRCDPISGHTALYWYRQSLGQGLEFLIYFQGNSAPDKSGLPSDRFSAERTGGSVSTLTIQRTQQEDSAVYLCASSLTRSSYNEQFFGPGTRLTVL.

This sequence joins TRBV2 and TRBJ2-7; possibly TRBD1 for D (5 bases). This CDR3 has 13 amino acids. V shed 4 bases and J shed 5 bases, with 12 bases lying between them. CDR1 SNHLY and CDR2 FYNNEI come from the germline V gene. The CDR3 region is CASSGAGFDEQYF. The CDR3 coding sequence is TGTGCCAGCAGTGGGGCAGGGTTCGACGAGCAGTACTTC.

This chain uses TRBV6-6 with TRBJ1-4; 8 bases line up with TRBD1. Germline V lookup: CDR1 MNHNY, CDR2 SVGAGI (reference sequence). The CDR3 covers 16 residues. J lost 3 bases, V lost 6 bases, and 9 bases had no gene match. The CDR3 DNA is TGTGCCAGCAGGTCCAGGGGGCTGGAATCTAATGAAAAACTGTTTTTT. Residues: CASRSRGLESNEKLFF.

The J gene is TRBJ2-1, the V gene TRBV6-5, with 13 bases matching TRBD2. Germline loops: CDR1 MNHEY, CDR2 SVGAGI. V shed 9 bases and J 9 bases; nucleotides not matched to a gene: 8. This CDR3 is 14 amino acids long. CDR3 DNA sequence: TGTGCCAGTAAGGGACTAGCGGGGTCAGGTGAGCAGTTCTTC. Amino acid sequence: CASKGLAGSGEQFF.

This chain connects TRBV5-5 to TRBJ1-3; D remains unclear. In germline, CDR1 is SGHKS, CDR2 YYEKEE (reference sequence). Trimming cost V 1 base and J 3 bases, with 8 bases left between them. The CDR3 extends over 14 amino acids. CDR3 sequence reads: CASSLPGYGNTIYF. For the CDR3, the DNA is TGTGCCAGCAGCTTGCCGGGTTATGGAAACACCATATATTTT.

This clone appeared a few times. The V and J genes are TRBV25-1 and TRBJ1-2, with D possibly matching TRBD1 (6 bases). Germline CDR1 and CDR2: MGHDK and SYGVNS. Trimming shortened V by 6 bases and J by 0 bases, and 8 bases separated the two germline ends. The CDR3 covers 13 residues. This CDR3 is CASRRDTNYGYTF. The CDR3 DNA sequence: TGTGCCAGCAGACGGGACACTAACTATGGCTACACCTTC.

The genes are TRBV10-3 and TRBJ1-3; TRBD1 matches at 8 bases. The CDR3 has 11 residues. Trimming removed 11 bases from V and 8 bases from J; junction bases left unmatched: 5. Germline loops: CDR1 ENHRY, CDR2 SYGVKD. CDR3 nucleotides: TGTGCCGTCCACAGGGGGGACACCATATATTTT. Amino acids: CAVHRGDTIYF.

This chain connects TRBV5-6 to TRBJ2-5, with a possible D match to TRBD2 (6 bases). The CDR3 has 14 amino acids. Germline CDR1 is SGHDT and CDR2 is YYEEEE. V dropped 10 bases and J dropped 5 bases, with 21 bases sitting between them. The CDR3 here is CAGLVTSFRETQYF. The CDR3 DNA sequence: TGTGCCGGGCTGGTGACTAGTTTTCGGGAGACCCAGTACTTC.

A few counts support this clone. The chain recombines TRBV5-4 with TRBJ2-2; TRBD1 matches 9 bases. The trim removed 4 bases at V and 1 base at J, leaving 5 bases unmatched. This CDR3 comprises 16 residues. From germline, CDR1 is SGHNT and CDR2 YYREEE (reference sequence). Written as DNA, the CDR3 is TGTGCCAGCAGCGCCGAGGGACAGGGGAACACCGGGGAGCTGTTTTTT. Translation gives CASSAEGQGNTGELFF.